The TCR beta chain described here comes from a study of blood T cell repertoires in COVID-19. Cohort 3 recovered donors had two negative PCRs, clearance, or symptom resolution. Trimming stripped 2 bases from V and 2 bases from J, with 9 bases between. CDR3 length: 14 amino acids. Germline V gives CDR1 SGHTA, CDR2 FQGTGA. Sequencing was performed with immunoSEQ multiplex PCR; in TCRdb, only in-frame clones are kept and a portion is missing. The table has 150,000 or so clones, more than 75% seen once. This TCR derives from a man aged 35-49 years who had recovered from COVID-19. The chain carries TRBV7-3 and TRBJ1-2; D is possibly TRBD1 (5 bases). The sample comprised PBMCs or T cells enriched from blood (not recorded which). The CDR3 nucleotides are TGTGCCAGCAGCTTAGGGGCAGGGAACTATGGCTACACCTTC. This codes for CASSLGAGNYGYTF.